This T cell receptor beta chain came from a study of siplizumab effects on memory and regulatory T cells. This clone was detected once. Its matching antigen is unknown. V lost 0 bases, J lost 4 bases, and 10 bases stayed unmatched. CDR3 length: 18 amino acids. Germline V gene lookup returns CDR1 MGHRA and CDR2 YSYEKL. Per sample, the assay covered roughly 10^5 TCR templates. Some clones are missing from TCRdb's copy, which holds only in-frame ones; the method was immunoSEQ multiplex PCR. The data contain about 100,000 clones, around 90% of them singletons. Study results and caveats: The drug siplizumab significantly decreased the alloreactive sequences that could be traced to unstimulated CD4+ memory cells.

This clonotype originated in a human donor in good health. The rearrangement links TRBV4-1 to TRBJ2-1, with 9 bases that match TRBD2. The sample comprised Tregs sorted from blood. The CDR3 loop is CASSQEVVLAGEYNEQFF. CDR3 bases: TGCGCCAGCAGCCAAGAGGTCGTCTTAGCGGGAGAGTACAATGAGCAGTTCTTC.